This T cell receptor (beta chain) stems from a study of OX40 agonist ivuxolimab in advanced cancers. Study as a whole: Prior therapy, whether anti-PD-1, anti-PD-L1 or anti-CTLA-4, was allowed, and 40% had some. Findings and limits, study-wide: Certain nonresponders likewise exhibited a low normalized T-cell clonal expansion.

Repertoires were generated with immunoSEQ multiplex PCR, while TCRdb's copy carries only in-frame clones and drops some. This table has around 62,000 clones, roughly 88% appearing once. The count of this clone is one. The antigen is undetermined. Trimming stripped 8 bases from V and 0 bases from J, with 19 bases between. The CDR3 runs 16 residues. Germline-derived CDR1 and CDR2 are MDHEN and SYDVKM. This TCR derives from an adult with an advanced solid tumor such as melanoma, head and neck, liver or kidney cancer. Sequenced here: CD4+ or CD8+ T cells sorted from blood, sampled in a trial of the OX40 agonist ivuxolimab. The V and J genes are TRBV28 and TRBJ1-2, with D perhaps matching TRBD1 (6 bases). This CDR3 is CASGQRPGVSNYGYTF. The CDR3 nucleotides are TGTGCCAGCGGACAAAGGCCAGGGGTTTCTAACTATGGCTACACCTTC.